This TCR beta chain was captured in a study of T cell responses to AZD1222 COVID-19 vaccine (dated by TCRdb to the early 2020s). As for the study more broadly: AZD1222 recipients whose second dose came at about 4 weeks and those whose second dose came at about 12 weeks were combined into one group, since spike-specific TCR depth and breadth did not differ between the two schedules. A total of 240 or so trial participants underwent TCR sequencing, of whom about 200 had received two doses of AZD1222 and some 25 had received two doses of the MenACWY control vaccine. Trial participants were enrolled by age into subgroups of 18-55, 56-69 and 70-plus years, and about 150, 27 and 61 TCR-sequenced participants, respectively, were included in these subgroups. The study at large found these results: Because no samples from the day 14 peak response were available, repertoires could be characterized only after the peak T cell response. Only 5 to 7 AZD1222 recipients were SARS-CoV-2 seropositive at baseline, limiting conclusions about previously exposed vaccinees. The 56-69-year group was small, and its depth increase did not reach significance, likely because of low power. Vaccine-associated CD4 TCRs spanned the whole spike protein, with dominant responses in regions 160-218 and 743-854. Reportedly, close to half of the unique spike-specific TCRs recognized epitopes lying outside the regions that are mutated in the B.1.351 and B.1.1.7 variants. After two AZD1222 doses, both the breadth and the depth of spike-specific TCRs were significantly higher than at day 0 and than in MenACWY recipients. Participants were mostly white British and included more females than males, and it was suggested by the authors that clonal diversity may have been underestimated.

To note about this clone: Its antigen specificity is not known. No clone much larger than this one lies a single base away; base qualities are absent.

The CDR3 contains 14 residues, cysteine and phenylalanine counted. Here the CDR3 DNA is all that survives: 42 bases in frame from base 1. CDR1 and CDR2 were assigned from the germline V gene as SGHTA and FQGNSA. At the junction V is shortened by 5 bases and J by 8 bases, with 15 bases in between. The CDR3 regions of human TCRbeta chains were analyzed by immunosequencing. On the authors' methods: TCRs in the repertoires were matched against a reference library of SARS-CoV-2-specific TCRs that had been generated with the MIRA antigen-specificity platform. Breadth was defined as the fraction of unique TCRs that were SARS-CoV-2-associated. Depth was defined as the fraction of total T cells that were SARS-CoV-2-associated. Using the MIRA data, each spike-specific TCR was mapped to the spike region that the TCR reacts to and placed in a CD4 or CD8 class. Log10-transformed breadth and depth values were compared by one-way ANOVA with Sidak's multiple comparisons tests. TCRdb obtained this table from immuneACCESS and retained in-frame rearrangements with V and J assigned. These tables miss some clones; where compared with another copy, unresolved V genes account for less than half of the shortfall, and the remainder is unexplained. V and J calls and clone size are given by that table; D and trimming were obtained from the DNA. The sample includes tens of thousands of clones, with 75% to 85% observed a single time. Jointly, the top ten make up over 40% of the sample.

The time point label here, explained by the study, means: baseline before first vaccination. Vaccinee samples came from UK trials COV001 and COV002, including a single-blind randomized controlled phase 2/3 trial of AZD1222 (ChAdOx1 nCoV-19) in healthy adults. For TCRbeta chain sequencing, PBMC samples were collected from trial participants at day 0 and at day 28 after the second dose. The clonotype originates from an adult in good health. The V and J segments used are TRBV7-2 and TRBJ1-4; possibly the D gene is TRBD1, per 6 matching bases. The specimen comprised peripheral blood, sampled on day 0 of AZD1222 vaccination. In nucleotides, the sequence is TGTGCCAGCAGCACCGGGACACAGGCCGAAAAACTGTTTTTT. It translates to CASSTGTQAEKLFF.